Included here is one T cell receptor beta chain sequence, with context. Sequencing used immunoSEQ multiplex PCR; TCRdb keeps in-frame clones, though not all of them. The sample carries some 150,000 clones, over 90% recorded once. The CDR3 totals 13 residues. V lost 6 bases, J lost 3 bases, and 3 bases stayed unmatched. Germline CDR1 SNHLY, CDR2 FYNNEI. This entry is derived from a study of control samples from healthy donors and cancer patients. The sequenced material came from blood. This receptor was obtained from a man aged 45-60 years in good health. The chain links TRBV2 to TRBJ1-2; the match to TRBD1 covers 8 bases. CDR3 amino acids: CASSGQGDYGYTF. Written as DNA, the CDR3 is TGTGCCAGCAGCGGACAGGGAGACTATGGCTACACCTTC. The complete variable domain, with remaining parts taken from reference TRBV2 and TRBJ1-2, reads EPEVTQTPSHQVTQMGQEVILRCVPISNHLYFYWYRQILGQKVEFLVSFYNNEISEKSEIFDDQFSVERPDGSNFTLKIRSTKLEDSAMYFCASSGQGDYGYTFGSGTRLTVV.